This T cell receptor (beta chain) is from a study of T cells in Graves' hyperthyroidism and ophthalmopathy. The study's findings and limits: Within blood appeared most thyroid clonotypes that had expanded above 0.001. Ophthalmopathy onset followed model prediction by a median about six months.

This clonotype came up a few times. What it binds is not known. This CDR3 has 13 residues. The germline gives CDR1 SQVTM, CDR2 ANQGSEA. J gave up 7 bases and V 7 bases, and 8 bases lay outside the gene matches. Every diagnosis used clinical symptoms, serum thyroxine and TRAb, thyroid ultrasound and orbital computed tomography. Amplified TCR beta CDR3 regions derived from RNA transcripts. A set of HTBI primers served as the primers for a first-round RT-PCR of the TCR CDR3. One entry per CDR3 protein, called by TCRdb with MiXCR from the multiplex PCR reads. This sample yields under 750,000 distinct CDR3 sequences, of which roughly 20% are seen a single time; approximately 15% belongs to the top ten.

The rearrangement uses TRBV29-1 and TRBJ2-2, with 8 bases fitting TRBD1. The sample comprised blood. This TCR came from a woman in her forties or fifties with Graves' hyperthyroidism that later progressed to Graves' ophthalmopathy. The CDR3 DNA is TGCAGCGCTCAGGACAGGGTCGGCGGGGAGCTGTTTTTT. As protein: CSAQDRVGGELFF.